This TCR beta chain was recovered during a study of blood T cell repertoires in COVID-19. Overall study: The United States, Italy and Spain were the sources of the acute and convalescent COVID-19 samples.

Trimming cost V 5 bases and J 3 bases; bases outside gene matches: 6. Germline CDR1 and CDR2: SGHKS and YYEKEE (reference sequence). This CDR3 comprises 16 residues. The assay was immunoSEQ multiplex PCR, and TCRdb's table has in-frame clones only and misses some. The sample consists of around 230,000 clones, roughly 90% of them appearing once. This TCR was recovered from a woman aged 40 to 49 with acute COVID-19. The chain joins TRBV5-5 to TRBJ2-2; 11 bases align to TRBD1. The sequenced material came from PBMCs or T cells enriched from blood (not recorded which). The CDR3 is CASSFKGQGDTGELFF. The DNA of the CDR3 is TGTGCCAGCAGTTTCAAGGGACAGGGGGACACCGGGGAGCTGTTTTTT.